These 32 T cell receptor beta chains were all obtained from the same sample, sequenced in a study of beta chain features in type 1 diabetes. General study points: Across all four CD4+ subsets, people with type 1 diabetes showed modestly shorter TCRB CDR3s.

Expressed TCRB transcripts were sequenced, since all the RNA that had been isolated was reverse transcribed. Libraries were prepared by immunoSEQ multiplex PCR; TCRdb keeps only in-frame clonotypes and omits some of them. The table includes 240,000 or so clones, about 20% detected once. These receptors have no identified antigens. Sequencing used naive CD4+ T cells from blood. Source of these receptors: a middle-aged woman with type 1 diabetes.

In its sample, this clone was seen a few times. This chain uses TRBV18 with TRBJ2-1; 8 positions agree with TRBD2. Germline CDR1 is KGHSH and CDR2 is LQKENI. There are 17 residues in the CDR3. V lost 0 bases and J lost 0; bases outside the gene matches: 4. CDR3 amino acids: CASSPPSGISSYNEQFF. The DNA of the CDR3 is TGTGCCAGCTCACCACCTAGCGGGATTAGCTCCTACAATGAGCAGTTCTTC.

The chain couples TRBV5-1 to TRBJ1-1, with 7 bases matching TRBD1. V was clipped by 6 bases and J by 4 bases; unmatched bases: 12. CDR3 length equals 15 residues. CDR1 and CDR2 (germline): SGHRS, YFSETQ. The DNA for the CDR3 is TGCGCCAGCAAACTTCCTGACAGGGTGGGCACTGAAGCTTTCTTT. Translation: CASKLPDRVGTEAFF.

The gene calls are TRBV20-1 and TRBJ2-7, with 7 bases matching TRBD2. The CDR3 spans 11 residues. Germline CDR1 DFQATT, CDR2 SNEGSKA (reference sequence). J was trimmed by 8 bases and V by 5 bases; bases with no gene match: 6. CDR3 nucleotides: TGCAGTGCTTACGTGCGGGGGAAGCAGTACTTC. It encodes CSAYVRGKQYF.

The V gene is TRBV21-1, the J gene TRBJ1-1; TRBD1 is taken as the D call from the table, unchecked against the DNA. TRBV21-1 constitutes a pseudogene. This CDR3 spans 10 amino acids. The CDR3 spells CASSTGDRAF. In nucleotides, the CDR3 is TGTGCCAGCAGCACAGGGGACAGGGCATTT.

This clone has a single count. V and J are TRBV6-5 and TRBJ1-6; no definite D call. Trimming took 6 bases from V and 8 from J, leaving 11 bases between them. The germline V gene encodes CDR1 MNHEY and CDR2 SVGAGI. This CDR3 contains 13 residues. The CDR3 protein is CASSPAGDSPLHF. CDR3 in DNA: TGTGCCAGCAGCCCCGCCGGGGATTCACCCCTCCACTTT.

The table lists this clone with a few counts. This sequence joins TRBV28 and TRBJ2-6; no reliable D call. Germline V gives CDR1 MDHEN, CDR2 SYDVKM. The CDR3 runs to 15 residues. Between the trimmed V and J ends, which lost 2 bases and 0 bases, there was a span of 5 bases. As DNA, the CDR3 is TGTGCCAGCAGTTTAGGGCCCTCTGGGGCCAACGTCCTGACTTTC. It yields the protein CASSLGPSGANVLTF.

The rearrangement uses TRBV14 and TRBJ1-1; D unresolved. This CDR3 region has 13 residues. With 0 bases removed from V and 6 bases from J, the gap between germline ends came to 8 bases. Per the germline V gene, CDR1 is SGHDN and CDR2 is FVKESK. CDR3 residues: CASSQDWLAEAFF. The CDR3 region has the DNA TGTGCCAGCAGCCAAGATTGGCTGGCTGAAGCTTTCTTT.

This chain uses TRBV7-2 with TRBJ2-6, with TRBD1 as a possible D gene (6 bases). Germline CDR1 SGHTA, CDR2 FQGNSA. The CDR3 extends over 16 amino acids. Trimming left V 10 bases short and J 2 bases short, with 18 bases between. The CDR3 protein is CATTTGAFPGANVLTF. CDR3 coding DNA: TGTGCCACCACGACAGGTGCCTTTCCTGGGGCCAACGTCCTGACTTTC.

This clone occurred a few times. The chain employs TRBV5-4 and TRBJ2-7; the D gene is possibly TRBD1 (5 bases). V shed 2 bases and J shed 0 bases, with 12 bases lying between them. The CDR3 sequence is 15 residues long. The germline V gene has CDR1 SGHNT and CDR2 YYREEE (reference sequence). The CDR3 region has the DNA TGTGCCAGCAGCTTTGATTACAGGAGCTCCTACGAGCAGTACTTC. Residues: CASSFDYRSSYEQYF.

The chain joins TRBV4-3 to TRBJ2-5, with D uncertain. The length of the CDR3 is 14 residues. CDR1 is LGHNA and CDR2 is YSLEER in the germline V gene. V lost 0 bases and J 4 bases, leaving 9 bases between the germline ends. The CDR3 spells CASSQDLVGETQYF. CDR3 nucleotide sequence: TGCGCCAGCAGCCAAGATCTAGTGGGAGAGACCCAGTACTTC.

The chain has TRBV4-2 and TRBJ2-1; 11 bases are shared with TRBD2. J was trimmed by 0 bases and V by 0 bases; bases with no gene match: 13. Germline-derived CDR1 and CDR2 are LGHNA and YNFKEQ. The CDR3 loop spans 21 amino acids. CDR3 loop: CASSQEVVGLAVPSSYNEQFF. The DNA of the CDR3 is TGTGCCAGCAGCCAAGAGGTAGTGGGACTAGCGGTCCCCAGCTCCTACAATGAGCAGTTCTTC.

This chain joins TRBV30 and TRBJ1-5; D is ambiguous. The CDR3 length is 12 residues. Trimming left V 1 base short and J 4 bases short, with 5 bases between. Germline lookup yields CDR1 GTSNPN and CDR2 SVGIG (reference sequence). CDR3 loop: CAWSGANQPQHF. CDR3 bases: TGTGCCTGGAGTGGGGCGAATCAGCCCCAGCATTTT.

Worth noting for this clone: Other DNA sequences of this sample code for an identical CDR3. The CDR3 spells CSAQGNEQFF. The CDR3 DNA reads as TGCAGTGCTCAGGGCAATGAGCAGTTCTTC. The chain has TRBV20-1 and TRBJ2-1; a possible D gene is TRBD1 (5 bases). From germline, CDR1 is DFQATT and CDR2 SNEGSKA (reference sequence). Trimming removed 5 bases at V and 6 bases at J, with 5 bases between. The CDR3 consists of 10 residues.

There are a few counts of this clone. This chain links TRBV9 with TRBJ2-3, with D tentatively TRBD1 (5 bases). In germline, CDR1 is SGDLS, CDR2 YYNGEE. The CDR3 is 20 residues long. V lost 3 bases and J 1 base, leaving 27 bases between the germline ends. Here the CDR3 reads CASSGFTGAGPEARTDTQYF. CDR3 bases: TGTGCCAGCAGCGGGTTCACAGGAGCAGGGCCCGAGGCCCGCACAGATACGCAGTATTTT.

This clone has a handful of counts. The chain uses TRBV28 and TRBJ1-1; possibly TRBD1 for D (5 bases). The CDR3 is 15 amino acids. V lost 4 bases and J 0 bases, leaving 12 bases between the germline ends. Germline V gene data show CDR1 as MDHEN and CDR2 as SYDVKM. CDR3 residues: CASSWGSAMNTEAFF. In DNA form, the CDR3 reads TGTGCCAGCAGTTGGGGCAGTGCCATGAACACTGAAGCTTTCTTT.

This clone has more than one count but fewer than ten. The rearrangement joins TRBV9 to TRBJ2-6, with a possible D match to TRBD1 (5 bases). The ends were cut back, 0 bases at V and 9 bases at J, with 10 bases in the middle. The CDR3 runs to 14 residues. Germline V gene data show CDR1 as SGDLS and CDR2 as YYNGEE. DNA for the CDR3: TGTGCCAGCAGCGTAGCTTCAGGGTTCAACGTCCTGACTTTC. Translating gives CASSVASGFNVLTF. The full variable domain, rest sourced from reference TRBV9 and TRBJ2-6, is DSGVTQTPKHLITATGQRVTLRCSPRSGDLSVYWYQQSLDQGLQFLIQYYNGEERAKGNILERFSAQQFPDLHSELNLSSLELGDSALYFCASSVASGFNVLTFGAGSRLTVL.

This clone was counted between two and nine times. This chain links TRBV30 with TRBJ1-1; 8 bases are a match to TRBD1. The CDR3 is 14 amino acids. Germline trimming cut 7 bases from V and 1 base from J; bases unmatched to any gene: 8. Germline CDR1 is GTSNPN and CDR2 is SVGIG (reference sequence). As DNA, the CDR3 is TGTGCCTTTCTTCAGGGGGCCGCGAACACTGAAGCTTTCTTT. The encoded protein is CAFLQGAANTEAFF.

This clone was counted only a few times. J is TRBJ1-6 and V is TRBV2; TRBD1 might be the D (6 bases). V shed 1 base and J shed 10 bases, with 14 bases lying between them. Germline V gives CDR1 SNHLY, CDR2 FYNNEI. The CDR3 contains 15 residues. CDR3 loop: CASSEGAGEVSPLHF. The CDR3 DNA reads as TGTGCCAGCAGTGAAGGTGCAGGGGAAGTGTCACCCCTCCACTTT. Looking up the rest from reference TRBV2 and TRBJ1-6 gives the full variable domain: EPEVTQTPSHQVTQMGQEVILRCVPISNHLYFYWYRQILGQKVEFLVSFYNNEISEKSEIFDDQFSVERPDGSNFTLKIRSTKLEDSAMYFCASSEGAGEVSPLHFGNGTRLTVT.

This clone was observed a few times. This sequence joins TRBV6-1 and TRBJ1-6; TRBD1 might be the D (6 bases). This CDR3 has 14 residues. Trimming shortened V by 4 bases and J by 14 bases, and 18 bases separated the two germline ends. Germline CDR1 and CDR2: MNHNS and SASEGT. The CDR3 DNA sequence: TGTGCCAGCAGTGCTTCGTACAGGGACGGTACCCTCCACTTT. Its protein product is CASSASYRDGTLHF.

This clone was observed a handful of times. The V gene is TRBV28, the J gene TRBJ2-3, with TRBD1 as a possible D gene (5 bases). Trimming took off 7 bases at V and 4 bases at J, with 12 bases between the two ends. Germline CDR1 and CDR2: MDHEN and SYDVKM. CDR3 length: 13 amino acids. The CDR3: CASTRQGADTQYF. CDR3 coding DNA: TGTGCCAGCACCCGTCAAGGGGCAGATACGCAGTATTTT.

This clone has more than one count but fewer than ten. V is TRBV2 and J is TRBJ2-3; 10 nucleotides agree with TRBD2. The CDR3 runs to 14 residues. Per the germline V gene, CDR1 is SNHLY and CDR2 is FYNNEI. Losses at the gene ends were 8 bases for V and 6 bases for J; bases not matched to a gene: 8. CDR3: CASVSGRAPDTQYF. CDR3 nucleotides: TGTGCCAGCGTCAGCGGGAGGGCTCCGGATACGCAGTATTTT.

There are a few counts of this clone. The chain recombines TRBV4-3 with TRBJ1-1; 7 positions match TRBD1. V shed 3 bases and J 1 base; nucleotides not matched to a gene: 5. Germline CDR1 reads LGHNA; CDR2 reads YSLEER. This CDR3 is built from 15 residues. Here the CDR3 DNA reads TGCGCCAGCAGCCATAGACAGGGACCGAACACTGAAGCTTTCTTT. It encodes CASSHRQGPNTEAFF.

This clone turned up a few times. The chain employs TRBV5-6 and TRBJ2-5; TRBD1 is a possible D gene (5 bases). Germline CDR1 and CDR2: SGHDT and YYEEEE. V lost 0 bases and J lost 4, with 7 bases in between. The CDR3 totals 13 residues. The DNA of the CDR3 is TGTGCCAGCAGCTTGGCAAGGGGAGAGACCCAGTACTTC. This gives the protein CASSLARGETQYF.

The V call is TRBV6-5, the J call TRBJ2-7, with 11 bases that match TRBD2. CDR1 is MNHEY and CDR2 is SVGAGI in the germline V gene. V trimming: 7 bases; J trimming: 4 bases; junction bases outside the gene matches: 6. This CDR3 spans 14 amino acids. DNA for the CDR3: TGTGCCAGCAAAGTACTAGCGGGAGAGTACGAGCAGTACTTC. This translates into CASKVLAGEYEQYF.

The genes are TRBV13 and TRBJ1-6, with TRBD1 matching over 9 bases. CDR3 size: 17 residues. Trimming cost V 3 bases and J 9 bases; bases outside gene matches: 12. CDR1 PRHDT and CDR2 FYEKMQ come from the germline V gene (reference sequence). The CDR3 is CASSFESSSTGGSPLHF. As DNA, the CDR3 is TGTGCCAGCAGCTTTGAGTCCTCATCGACAGGGGGTTCACCCCTCCACTTT.

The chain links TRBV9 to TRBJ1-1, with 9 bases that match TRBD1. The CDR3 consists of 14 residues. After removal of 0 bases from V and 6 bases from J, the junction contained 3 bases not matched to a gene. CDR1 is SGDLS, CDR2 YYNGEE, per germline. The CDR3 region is CASSVGGQGPEAFF. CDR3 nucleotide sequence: TGTGCCAGCAGCGTAGGGGGACAGGGCCCTGAAGCTTTCTTT.

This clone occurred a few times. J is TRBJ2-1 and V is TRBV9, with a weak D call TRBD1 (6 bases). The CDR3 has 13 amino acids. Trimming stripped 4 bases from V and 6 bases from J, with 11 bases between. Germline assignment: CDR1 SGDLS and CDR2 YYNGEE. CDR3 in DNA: TGTGCCAGCAGCACCCCAGGGGCCAATGAGCAGTTCTTC. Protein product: CASSTPGANEQFF.

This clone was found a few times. The CDR3 DNA reads TGTGCCAGCAGCTTAACGTCAGGTTCCTATGGCTACACCTTC. As protein: CASSLTSGSYGYTF. The rearrangement links TRBV7-9 to TRBJ1-2; D unresolved. V was trimmed by 2 bases and J by 4 bases, leaving 11 bases between them. Germline CDR1 SEHNR, CDR2 FQNEAQ (reference sequence). The CDR3 sequence is 14 residues long.

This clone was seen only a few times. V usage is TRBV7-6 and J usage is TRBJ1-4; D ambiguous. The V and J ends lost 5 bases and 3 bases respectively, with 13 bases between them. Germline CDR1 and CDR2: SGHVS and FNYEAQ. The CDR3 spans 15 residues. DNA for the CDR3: TGTGCCAGCAGCATTTCAGGCGCAGCTAATGAAAAACTGTTTTTT. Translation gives CASSISGAANEKLFF.

CDR3 in amino acids: CAWSVRGLAGGIKNIQYF. DNA of the CDR3: TGTGCCTGGAGTGTACGGGGACTAGCGGGAGGGATCAAAAACATTCAGTACTTC. The V and J genes are TRBV30 and TRBJ2-4, with 16 bases that match TRBD2. Trimming removed 0 bases from V and 3 bases from J; junction bases left unmatched: 5. The CDR3 is 18 residues long. Germline V lookup: CDR1 GTSNPN, CDR2 SVGIG (reference sequence).

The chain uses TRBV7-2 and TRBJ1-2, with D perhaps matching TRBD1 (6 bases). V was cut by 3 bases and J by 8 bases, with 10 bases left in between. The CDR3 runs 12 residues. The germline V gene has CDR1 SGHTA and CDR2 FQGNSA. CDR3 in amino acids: CASSFLGQGYTF. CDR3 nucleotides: TGTGCCAGCAGCTTTCTTGGACAGGGCTACACCTTC.

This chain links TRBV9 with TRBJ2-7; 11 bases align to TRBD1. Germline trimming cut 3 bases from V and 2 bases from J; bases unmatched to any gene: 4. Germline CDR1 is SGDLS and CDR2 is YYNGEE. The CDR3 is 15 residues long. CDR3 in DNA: TGTGCCAGCAGCGCCGGGACAGGGGGTCCCTACGAGCAGTACTTC. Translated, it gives CASSAGTGGPYEQYF. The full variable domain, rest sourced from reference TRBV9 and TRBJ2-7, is DSGVTQTPKHLITATGQRVTLRCSPRSGDLSVYWYQQSLDQGLQFLIQYYNGEERAKGNILERFSAQQFPDLHSELNLSSLELGDSALYFCASSAGTGGPYEQYFGPGTRLTVT.